This T cell receptor beta chain was retrieved from a study of shared clonotypes between healthy human individuals. This CDR3 is built from 13 residues. Trimming removed 0 bases at V and 9 bases at J, with 6 bases between. CDR1 and CDR2 from the germline V gene are LGHNA and YSLEER. Data came from immunoSEQ multiplex PCR; TCRdb stores just in-frame clones and leaves some out. The sample yields roughly 2 million clones, 95% seen once. A note on this clone: At the DNA level, this CDR3 is encoded by other sequences in the same sample as well.

CD4+ cells were split into CD45RA+ naive and CD45RA-negative memory subsets. Sequencing was done on a sample of naive CD4+ T cells sorted from blood. As to subset: CD45RA+ positively selected. The sequence was collected from a man younger than 35 in good health. This sequence joins TRBV4-3 and TRBJ1-6; D unclear. The CDR3 loop reads CASSQETVSPLHF. The CDR3 DNA reads TGCGCCAGCAGCCAAGAAACAGTTTCACCCCTCCACTTT.